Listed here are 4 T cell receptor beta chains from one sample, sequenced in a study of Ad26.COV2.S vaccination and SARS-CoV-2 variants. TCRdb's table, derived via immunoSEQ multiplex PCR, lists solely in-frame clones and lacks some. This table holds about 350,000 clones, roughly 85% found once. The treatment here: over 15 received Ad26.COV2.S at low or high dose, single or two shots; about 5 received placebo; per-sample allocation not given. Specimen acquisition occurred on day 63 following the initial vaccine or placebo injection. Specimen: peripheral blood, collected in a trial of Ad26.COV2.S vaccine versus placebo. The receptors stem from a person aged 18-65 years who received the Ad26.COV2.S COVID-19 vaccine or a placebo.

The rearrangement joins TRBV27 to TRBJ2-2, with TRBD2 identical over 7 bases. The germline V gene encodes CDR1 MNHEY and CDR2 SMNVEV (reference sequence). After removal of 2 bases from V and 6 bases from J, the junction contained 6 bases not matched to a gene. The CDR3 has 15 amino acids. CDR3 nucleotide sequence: TGTGCCAGCAGTTTAACGCGGGAGAGGGCCGGGGAGCTGTTTTTT. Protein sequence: CASSLTRERAGELFF.

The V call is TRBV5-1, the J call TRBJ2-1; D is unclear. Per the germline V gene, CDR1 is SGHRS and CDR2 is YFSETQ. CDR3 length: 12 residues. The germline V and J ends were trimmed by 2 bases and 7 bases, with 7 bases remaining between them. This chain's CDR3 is CASSLPGNEQFF. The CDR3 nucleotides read TGCGCCAGCAGCTTACCTGGGAATGAGCAGTTCTTC.

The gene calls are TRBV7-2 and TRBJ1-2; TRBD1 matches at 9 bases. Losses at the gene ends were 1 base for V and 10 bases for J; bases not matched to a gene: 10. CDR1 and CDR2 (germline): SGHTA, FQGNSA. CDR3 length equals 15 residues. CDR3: CASSLDVGTGFDYTF. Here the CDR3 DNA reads TGTGCCAGCAGCTTAGACGTCGGGACAGGGTTTGACTACACCTTC.

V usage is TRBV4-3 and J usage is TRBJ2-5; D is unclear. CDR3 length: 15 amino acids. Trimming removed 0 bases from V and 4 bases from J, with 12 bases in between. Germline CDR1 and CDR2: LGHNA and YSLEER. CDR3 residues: CASSQDQANTETQYF. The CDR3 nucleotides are TGCGCCAGCAGCCAAGACCAGGCGAACACAGAGACCCAGTACTTC.